The text below deals with one TCR beta chain. What it binds is not known. A J-beta primer mix and a sample-barcoded 5' primer were used in a second PCR of about 7 to 12 cycles. TCRdb processed the 5' RACE reads anew with MiXCR; each CDR3 protein has one entry. The sample has hundreds of thousands of distinct CDR3 sequences, 27% seen once. The data were taken from a study of blood T cells in healthy people across ages. Regarding the study as a whole: TCR beta diversity tracked closely with naive T cell percentage.

No fewer than 5.5 micrograms of total RNA were isolated from every sample. Germline V gene lookup returns CDR1 MDHEN and CDR2 SYDVKM. J lost 6 bases, V lost 4 bases, and 12 bases had no gene match. This CDR3 region has 16 residues. This sequence originates from a woman in her 70s in good health. This sequence joins TRBV28 and TRBJ2-3; 8 bases agree with TRBD1. The sample was blood. Written as DNA, the CDR3 is TGTGCCAGCAGTTCCACAGGGGGATGGGGCCCCGATACGCAGTATTTT. Its protein is CASSSTGGWGPDTQYF. Full variable domain (missing parts from reference TRBV28 and TRBJ2-3): DVKVTQSSRYLVKRTGEKVFLECVQDMDHENMFWYRQDPGLGLRLIYFSYDVKMKEKGDIPEGYSVSREKKERFSLILESASTNQTSMYLCASSSTGGWGPDTQYFGPGTRLTVL.